This T cell receptor beta chain was sequenced in a study of blood T cell repertoires in COVID-19. Study-wide context: The United States, Italy and Spain were the sources of the acute and convalescent COVID-19 samples.

This clone was recorded only once. The CDR3 is 19 amino acids. TCRdb keeps only in-frame clones here, not all; method: immunoSEQ multiplex PCR. Of roughly 250,000 clones listed, approximately 82% were seen once; the top ten hold roughly 4.9%. V is TRBV21-1 and J is TRBJ2-4; the DNA was not used to check the table's D call, TRBD2. TRBV21-1 is a known pseudogene. The sequenced material came from peripheral blood. The clonotype comes from a woman older than 75 with active or convalescent COVID-19. CDR3 amino acids: CASSKEGGTVIVAKNIQYF. CDR3 bases: TGTGCCAGCAGCAAAGAGGGCGGGACGGTGATTGTAGCCAAAAACATTCAGTACTTC.